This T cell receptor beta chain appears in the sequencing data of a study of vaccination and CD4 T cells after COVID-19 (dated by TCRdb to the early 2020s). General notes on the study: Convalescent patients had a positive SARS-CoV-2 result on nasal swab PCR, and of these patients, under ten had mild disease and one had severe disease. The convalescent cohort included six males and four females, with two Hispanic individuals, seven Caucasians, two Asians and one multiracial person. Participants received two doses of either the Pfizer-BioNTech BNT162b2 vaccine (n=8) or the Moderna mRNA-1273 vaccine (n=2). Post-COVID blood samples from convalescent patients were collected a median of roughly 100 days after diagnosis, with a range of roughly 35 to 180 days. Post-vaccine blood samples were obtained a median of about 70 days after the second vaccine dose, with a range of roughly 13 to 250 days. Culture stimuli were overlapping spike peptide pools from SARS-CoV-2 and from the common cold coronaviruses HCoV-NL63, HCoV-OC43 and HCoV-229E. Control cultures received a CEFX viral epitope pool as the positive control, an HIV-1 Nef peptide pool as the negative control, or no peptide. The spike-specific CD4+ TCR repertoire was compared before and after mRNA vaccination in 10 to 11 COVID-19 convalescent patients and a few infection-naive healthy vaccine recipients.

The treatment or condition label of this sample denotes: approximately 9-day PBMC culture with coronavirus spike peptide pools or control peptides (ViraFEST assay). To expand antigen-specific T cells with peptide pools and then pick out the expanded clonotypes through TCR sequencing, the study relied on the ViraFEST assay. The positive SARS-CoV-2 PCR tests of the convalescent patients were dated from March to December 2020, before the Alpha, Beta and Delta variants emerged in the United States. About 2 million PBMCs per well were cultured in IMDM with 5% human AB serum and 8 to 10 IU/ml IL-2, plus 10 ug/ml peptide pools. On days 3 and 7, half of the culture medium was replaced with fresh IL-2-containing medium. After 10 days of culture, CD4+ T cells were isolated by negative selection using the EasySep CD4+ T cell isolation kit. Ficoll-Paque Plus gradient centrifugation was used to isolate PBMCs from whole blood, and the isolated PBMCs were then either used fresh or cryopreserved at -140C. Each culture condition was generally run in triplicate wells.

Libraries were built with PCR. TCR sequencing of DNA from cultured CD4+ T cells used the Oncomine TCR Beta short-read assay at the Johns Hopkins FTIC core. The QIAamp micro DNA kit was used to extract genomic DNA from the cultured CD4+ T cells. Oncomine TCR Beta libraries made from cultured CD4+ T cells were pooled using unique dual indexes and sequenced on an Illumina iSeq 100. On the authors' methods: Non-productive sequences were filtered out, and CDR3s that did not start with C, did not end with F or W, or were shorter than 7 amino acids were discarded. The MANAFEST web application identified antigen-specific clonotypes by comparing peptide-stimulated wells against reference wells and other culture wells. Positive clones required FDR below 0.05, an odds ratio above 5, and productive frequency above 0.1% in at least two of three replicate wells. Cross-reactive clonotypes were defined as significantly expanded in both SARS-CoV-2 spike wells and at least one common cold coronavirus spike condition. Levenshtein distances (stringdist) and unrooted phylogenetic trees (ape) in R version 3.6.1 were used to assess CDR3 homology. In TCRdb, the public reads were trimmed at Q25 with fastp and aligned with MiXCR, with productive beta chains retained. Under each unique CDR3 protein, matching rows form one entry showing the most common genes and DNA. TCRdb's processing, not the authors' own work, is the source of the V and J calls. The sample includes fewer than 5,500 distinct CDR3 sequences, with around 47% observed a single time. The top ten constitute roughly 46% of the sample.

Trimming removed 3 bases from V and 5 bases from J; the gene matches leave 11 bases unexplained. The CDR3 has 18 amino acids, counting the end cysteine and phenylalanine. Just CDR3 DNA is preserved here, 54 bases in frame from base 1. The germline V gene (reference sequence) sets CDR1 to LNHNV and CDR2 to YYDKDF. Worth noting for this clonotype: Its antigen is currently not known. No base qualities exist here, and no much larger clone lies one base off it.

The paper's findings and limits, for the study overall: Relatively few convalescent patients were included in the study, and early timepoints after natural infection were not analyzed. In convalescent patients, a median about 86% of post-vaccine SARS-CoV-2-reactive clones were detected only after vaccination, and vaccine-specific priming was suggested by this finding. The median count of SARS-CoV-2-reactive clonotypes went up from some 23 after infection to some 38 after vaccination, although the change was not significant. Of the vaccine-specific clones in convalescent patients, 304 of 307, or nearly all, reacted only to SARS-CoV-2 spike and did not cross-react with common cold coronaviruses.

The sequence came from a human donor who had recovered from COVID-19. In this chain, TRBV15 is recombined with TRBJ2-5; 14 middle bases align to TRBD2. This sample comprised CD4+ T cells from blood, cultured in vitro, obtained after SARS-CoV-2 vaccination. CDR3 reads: CATSSTGLAGVRGETQYF. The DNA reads TGTGCCACCAGCAGTACGGGACTAGCGGGAGTTCGAGGGGAGACCCAGTACTTC.